This T cell receptor beta chain comes out of a study of blood T cell repertoires in COVID-19. Turning to the study itself: Some COVID-19 samples were acute and others convalescent; all came from the United States, Italy and Spain. Sample material is recorded as cDNA or gDNA derived from T cells, B-cell-depleted T cells, or PBMCs.

Original data processing: Estimated nucleated cell counts came from reference gene primer amplification. Generated by immunoSEQ multiplex PCR, the TCRdb table keeps only in-frame clones and is missing some. V and J calls plus clone size are reproduced from that table; the DNA served to infer D and trimming. The sample has around 200,000 clones; approximately 87% are singletons. V lost 4 bases, J lost 3 bases, and 9 bases lay in between. The CDR3 extends over 13 amino acids. CDR1 and CDR2 (germline): SGHDN, FVKESK. The source of this sequence is a man aged 65-85 years with active or convalescent COVID-19. This sequence joins TRBV14 and TRBJ1-1; D ambiguous. Sequenced sample: peripheral blood. The CDR3 spells CASSPTLDTEAFF. The CDR3 DNA reads TGTGCCAGCAGCCCGACTCTTGACACTGAAGCTTTCTTT.